The clone carrying this T cell receptor (beta chain) was observed once. Its antigen is not identified. This sample is drawn from a study of T cells after yellow fever vaccination. Turning to the study itself: Fractions with few cells were prepared using SMART-Seq v4 Ultra Low Input.

Study-level results: Most primary-vaccination clones recurred post-booster (roughly 96% CD4, over 70% CD8). The secondary response peaked faster, at day 5 versus 15, but was weaker.

TCRdb independently ran MiXCR on the 5' RACE reads; one entry per CDR3 protein. The sample includes about 170,000 distinct CDR3 sequences, 11% seen only once; the top ten take less than 40%. This specimen was CD8+ T cells sorted from PBMCs, taken 15 days after the yellow fever booster vaccination. The source is a man aged 18 to 30 who received the YFV17D yellow fever vaccine.

The CDR3 DNA is TGTGCCATCGAGAGAGGAGACGACAATGAGCAGTTCTTC. It specifies CAIERGDDNEQFF. The chain combines TRBV2 with TRBJ2-1; D remains unclear. The CDR3 length is 13 residues. The germline gives CDR1 SNHLY, CDR2 FYNNEI. V shed 10 bases and J shed 5 bases, with 15 bases lying between them. Using reference TRBV2 and TRBJ2-1 for the parts outside the CDR3, the full variable domain is EPEVTQTPSHQVTQMGQEVILRCVPISNHLYFYWYRQILGQKVEFLVSFYNNEISEKSEIFDDQFSVERPDGSNFTLKIRSTKLEDSAMYFCAIERGDDNEQFFGPGTRLTVL.